The 5 T cell receptor beta chains below all came from one sample that was sequenced in a study of patients and donors after allogeneic stem cell transplantation. TCRdb reanalysed the RT-PCR reads using MiXCR and keeps one entry per CDR3 protein. The table includes 410,000 or so distinct CDR3 sequences, 16% detected once. The material sequenced was blood, either unsorted or a sorted T cell fraction (not recorded which). Source of these receptors: a human donor who was either an allogeneic HSCT recipient or a stem cell or donor lymphocyte infusion donor (not recorded which). It is not recorded whose cells these are; they may come from a transplant donor.

A few counts support this clonotype. This rearrangement joins TRBV25-1 to TRBJ1-2, with TRBD1 identical over 11 bases. The CDR3 is 15 amino acids. V shed 4 bases and J 5 bases; nucleotides not matched to a gene: 6. CDR1 MGHDK and CDR2 SYGVNS come from the germline V gene. The CDR3 region is CASSVTGTGGYGYTF. The DNA of the CDR3 is TGTGCCAGCAGTGTTACCGGGACAGGGGGATATGGCTACACCTTC.

This clonotype appeared many times. The chain joins TRBV7-8 to TRBJ2-7; D uncertain. The CDR3 totals 14 residues. Germline V gives CDR1 SGHVS, CDR2 FQNEAQ. V lost 2 bases, J lost 5 bases, and 13 bases lay in between. CDR3 sequence reads: CASSLTLVSDEQYF. The CDR3 DNA reads TGTGCCAGCAGCTTAACTCTCGTCTCAGACGAGCAGTACTTC.

The chain couples TRBV28 to TRBJ2-7; the match to TRBD1 covers 9 bases. V shed 4 bases, J shed 4 bases, and the junction held 8 bases outside the gene matches. Germline V lookup: CDR1 MDHEN, CDR2 SYDVKM. The CDR3 runs 15 residues. The CDR3 sequence: CASSSSGGQGYEQYF. The CDR3 nucleotides read TGTGCCAGCAGTTCCAGTGGGGGACAGGGTTACGAGCAGTACTTC. The complete variable domain, with remaining parts taken from reference TRBV28 and TRBJ2-7, reads DVKVTQSSRYLVKRTGEKVFLECVQDMDHENMFWYRQDPGLGLRLIYFSYDVKMKEKGDIPEGYSVSREKKERFSLILESASTNQTSMYLCASSSSGGQGYEQYFGPGTRLTVT.

This clonotype occurred once. The V call is TRBV3-1, the J call TRBJ2-1; 9 nucleotides line up with TRBD2. This CDR3 spans 16 amino acids. The germline gives CDR1 LGHDT, CDR2 YNNKEL (reference sequence). With V trimmed by 4 bases and J by 4 bases, 8 bases remained unmatched. CDR3 DNA sequence: TGTGCCAGCAGCCCCGGGGGCAGCGGGGGGTACAATGAGCAGTTCTTC. This sequence encodes CASSPGGSGGYNEQFF.

This rearrangement joins TRBV28 to TRBJ2-2; the D is unclear. The CDR3 is 14 amino acids. Germline loops: CDR1 MDHEN, CDR2 SYDVKM. V shed 4 bases and J shed 4 bases, with 10 bases lying between them. In DNA, the CDR3 is TGTGCCAGCAGTTCGGGCGGACCCACCGGGGAGCTGTTTTTT. Protein sequence: CASSSGGPTGELFF.